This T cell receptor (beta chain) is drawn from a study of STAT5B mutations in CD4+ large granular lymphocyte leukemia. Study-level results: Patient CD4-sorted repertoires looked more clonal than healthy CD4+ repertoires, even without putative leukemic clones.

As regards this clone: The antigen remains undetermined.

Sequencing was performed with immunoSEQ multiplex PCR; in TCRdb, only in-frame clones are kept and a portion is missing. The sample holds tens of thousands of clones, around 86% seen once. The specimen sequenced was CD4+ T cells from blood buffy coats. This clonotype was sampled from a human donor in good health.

The CDR3 loop is CASREANPWGEQYV. The CDR3 nucleotides are TGTGCCAGCAGGGAGGCAAATCCTTGGGGCGAGCAGTACGTC. The J gene is TRBJ2-7, the V gene TRBV2; D is perhaps TRBD2 (5 bases). The CDR3 sequence is 14 residues long. Per germline, CDR1 SNHLY and CDR2 FYNNEI. V gave up 6 bases and J gave up 6 bases, with 18 bases separating them.